Listed here are 27 T cell receptor beta chains from one sample, sequenced in a study of Graves' ophthalmopathy and Graves' hyperthyroidism. RNA served as the template for amplifying TCR beta CDR3 regions. Scientists carried out first-round RT-PCR using HTBI primers and then a second-round multiplex PCR. TCRdb independently ran MiXCR on the multiplex PCR reads; one entry per CDR3 protein. The sample lists about 700,000 distinct CDR3 sequences, just over 40% occurring once. The sequenced sample consisted of peripheral blood. These receptors were collected from an adult man with Graves' ophthalmopathy.

The chain couples TRBV6-5 to TRBJ2-7; D perhaps matches TRBD1 (6 bases). V was cut by 2 bases and J by 2 bases, with 10 bases left in between. Germline CDR1 is MNHEY and CDR2 is SVGAGI. The length of the CDR3 is 14 residues. Here the CDR3 DNA reads TGTGCCAGCAGTTACGACAGGAAAACCTACGAGCAGTACTTC. Its protein is CASSYDRKTYEQYF.

This clonotype turned up a few times. The chain joins TRBV3-1 to TRBJ1-4; no definite D call. Trimming pared 2 bases from V and 4 bases from J, leaving 11 bases between. The V gene's germline CDR1 is LGHDT and CDR2 YNNKEL (reference sequence). CDR3 length equals 15 residues. CDR3 nucleotides: TGTGCCAGCAGCCAATTGTTGGATCTTAATGAAAAACTGTTTTTT. It specifies CASSQLLDLNEKLFF.

This chain links TRBV10-3 with TRBJ2-7, with 7 bases aligning to TRBD1. This CDR3 is built from 14 residues. Germline values: CDR1 ENHRY, CDR2 SYGVKD. V lost 7 bases and J lost 3; bases outside the gene matches: 9. Here the CDR3 DNA reads TGTGCCATCAACACAGGGGTCACCGACTACGAGCAGTACTTC. This translates into CAINTGVTDYEQYF.

In regard to this clonotype: At one of its ends the junction is not consistent with the germline gene, which may arise from a read error. V and J are TRBV27 and TRBJ1-1, with TRBD1 as a possible D gene (5 bases). The germline CDR1 and CDR2 sequences are MNHEY and SMNVEV (reference sequence). The CDR3 contains 15 residues. As DNA, the CDR3 is TGTGCCAGCAGTTTATGGGGGGTCATGAACACTGAAGCCTTCTTT. Translation gives CASSLWGVMNTEAFF.

This chain joins TRBV2 and TRBJ2-3, with a possible D match to TRBD2 (5 bases). From germline, CDR1 is SNHLY and CDR2 FYNNEI. This CDR3 has 13 residues. Trimming pared 8 bases from V and 3 bases from J, leaving 12 bases between. The chain's CDR3 is CASEGHSTDTQYF. CDR3 DNA sequence: TGTGCCAGCGAGGGCCATAGTACAGATACGCAGTATTTT.

The sample holds many counts of this clonotype. V is TRBV29-1 and J is TRBJ1-2; possible D gene TRBD1, 5 bases. Germline-derived CDR1 and CDR2 are SQVTM and ANQGSEA. Trimming removed 6 bases at V and 4 bases at J, with 15 bases between. This CDR3 spans 13 amino acids. The CDR3 region is CSVGTIAGYGYTF. CDR3 in DNA: TGCAGCGTGGGGACGATCGCTGGCTATGGCTACACCTTC.

There are many counts of this clonotype. CDR3 sequence (DNA): TGTGCCAGTAGTGACAACGGACAGGCTGCCTATGGCTACACCTTC. This gives the protein CASSDNGQAAYGYTF. The rearrangement joins TRBV19 to TRBJ1-2; 7 bases agree with TRBD1. The ends lost 5 bases at V and 4 bases at J; junction bases unmatched: 10. CDR3 length: 15 residues. Germline assignment: CDR1 LNHDA and CDR2 SQIVND (reference sequence).

This clonotype was counted ten times or more. The chain has TRBV7-8 and TRBJ1-3, with 7 positions matching TRBD1. The CDR3 has 14 residues. CDR1 is SGHVS and CDR2 is FQNEAQ in the germline V gene. J gave up 5 bases and V 4 bases, and 5 bases lay outside the gene matches. The chain's CDR3 is CASSSGTARNTIYF. Written as DNA, the CDR3 is TGTGCCAGCAGCTCCGGGACAGCAAGAAACACCATATATTTT.

The gene calls are TRBV6-6 and TRBJ1-1; possibly TRBD1 for D (6 bases). CDR1 is MNHNY, CDR2 SVGAGI, per germline (reference sequence). Deletions cut 6 bases from V and 0 bases from J, with 14 bases between. This CDR3 has 15 amino acids. The CDR3 here is CASRSRTAMNTEAFF. The CDR3 DNA sequence: TGTGCCAGCAGGTCCCGGACAGCTATGAACACTGAAGCTTTCTTT.

This clonotype came up a few times. This chain links TRBV13 with TRBJ2-7; 8 nucleotides match TRBD2. Germline values: CDR1 PRHDT, CDR2 FYEKMQ (reference sequence). J was trimmed by 4 bases and V by 5 bases; bases with no gene match: 10. The CDR3 consists of 15 residues. The CDR3 here is CASSPRPGGPYEQYF. Written as DNA, the CDR3 is TGTGCCAGCAGCCCAAGGCCGGGAGGGCCTTACGAGCAGTACTTC.

In this sample, this clonotype turned up many times. This sequence joins TRBV19 and TRBJ2-5; 11 bases are a match to TRBD1. CDR1 and CDR2 from the germline V gene are LNHDA and SQIVND (reference sequence). V dropped 3 bases and J dropped 6; count of bases not matched to a gene: 6. The CDR3 extends over 15 amino acids. CDR3 sequence reads: CASSIRGQGVKTQYF. CDR3 coding DNA: TGTGCCAGTAGTATCCGGGGACAGGGGGTGAAGACCCAGTACTTC.

In its sample, this clonotype was seen many times. V usage is TRBV7-7 and J usage is TRBJ1-1; no clear D gene. The CDR3 sequence is 13 residues long. Germline CDR1 SSHAT, CDR2 FNYEAQ (reference sequence). V shed 4 bases and J shed 4 bases, with 10 bases lying between them. For the CDR3, the DNA is TGTGCCAGCAGCTCCTCCTGGGGCACTGAAGCTTTCTTT. As protein: CASSSSWGTEAFF. The full variable domain, in which reference TRBV7-7 and TRBJ1-1 provide the parts outside the CDR3, is GAGVSQSPRYKVTKRGQDVTLRCDPISSHATLYWYQQALGQGPEFLTYFNYEAQPDKSGLPSDRFSAERPEGSISTLTIQRTEQRDSAMYRCASSSSWGTEAFFGQGTRLTVV.

This clonotype was seen once. A read error may be the cause here, since a much bigger clone is one base away. V and J are TRBV20-1 and TRBJ2-6; unclear D gene. With 5 bases removed from V and 0 bases from J, the gap between germline ends came to 5 bases. Germline V gene data show CDR1 as DFQATT and CDR2 as SNEGSKA (reference sequence). The CDR3 is made up of 13 amino acids. The CDR3 protein is CSAPSSGANVLTF. The CDR3 nucleotides are TGCAGTGCTCCCAGCTCTGGGGCCAACGTCCTGACTTTC.

The V call is TRBV29-1, the J call TRBJ2-7, with 9 bases aligning to TRBD1. Trimming took 8 bases from V and 3 from J; bases not matched to a gene: 5. There are 12 residues in the CDR3. Germline V CDR1 and CDR2: SQVTM, ANQGSEA. The CDR3 coding sequence is TGCAGCTGGGGACAGGGTGGCTACGAGCAGTACTTC. Translation: CSWGQGGYEQYF.

As for this clonotype: A read error is likely, as this CDR3 ends without the conserved phenylalanine or tryptophan. V is TRBV11-1 and J is TRBJ1-1; maybe TRBD1 (5 bases). Trimming cost V 4 bases and J 1 base, with 10 bases left between them. Per the germline V gene, CDR1 is SGHAT and CDR2 is FQDESV (reference sequence). The CDR3 has 14 residues. This chain's CDR3 is CASSSGGRNTEAFL. The CDR3 DNA reads as TGTGCCAGCAGCTCCGGGGGGAGGAACACTGAAGCTTTCCTT.

The V and J genes are TRBV2 and TRBJ2-1; 10 bases map to TRBD2. Germline assignment: CDR1 SNHLY and CDR2 FYNNEI. With 5 bases clipped from V and 7 bases from J, the junction kept 5 bases outside the gene matches. The CDR3 is made up of 14 amino acids. The CDR3 reads CASSSSGRGNEQFF. CDR3 in DNA: TGTGCCAGCAGTTCTAGCGGGAGAGGTAATGAGCAGTTCTTC.

Points on this clonotype: Since a much larger clone is just one base distant, this may be a read error. The chain combines TRBV6-2 or TRBV6-3 with TRBJ2-7, with 8 bases fitting TRBD1. The CDR3 is made up of 14 amino acids. Germline-derived CDR1 and CDR2 are MNHEY and SVGEGT. The CDR3 DNA sequence: TGTGCCAGCAGTCAGGACAGGGTGGACTACGGGCAGTACTTC. Its translation: CASSQDRVDYGQYF.

This clonotype was seen at least ten times. This chain joins TRBV9 and TRBJ2-7; D is unresolved. Germline V gene lookup returns CDR1 SGDLS and CDR2 YYNGEE. Trimming took off 3 bases at V and 2 bases at J, with 12 bases between the two ends. CDR3 size: 14 residues. The CDR3 loop reads CASSGTDRPYEQYF. Here the CDR3 DNA reads TGTGCCAGCAGCGGTACAGACCGACCCTACGAGCAGTACTTC.

The rearrangement uses TRBV5-1 and TRBJ2-2; D could derive from TRBD1 or TRBD2 (6 bases each). The ends were cut back, 7 bases at V and 6 bases at J, with 19 bases in the middle. The CDR3 runs to 15 residues. From germline, CDR1 is SGHRS and CDR2 YFSETQ. CDR3 loop: CASSSGTEGAGELFF. The CDR3 DNA reads TGCGCCAGCTCCTCCGGGACGGAGGGGGCCGGGGAGCTGTTTTTT.

This clonotype was observed a few times. This chain links TRBV6-6 with TRBJ2-7; 14 bases are a match to TRBD2. The CDR3 spans 18 residues. Germline V gives CDR1 MNHNY, CDR2 SVGAGI (reference sequence). J was trimmed by 5 bases and V by 6 bases; bases with no gene match: 15. The CDR3 loop reads CASSQGGLAGDLYHEQYF. The CDR3 DNA is TGTGCCAGCAGCCAAGGGGGACTAGCGGGAGATTTATACCACGAGCAGTACTTC.

V usage is TRBV15 and J usage is TRBJ2-7; 11 bases line up with TRBD1. The CDR3 length is 16 residues. Looked up from germline, CDR1 is LNHNV and CDR2 is YYDKDF (reference sequence). V shed 0 bases, J shed 5 bases, and the junction held 6 bases outside the gene matches. In DNA, the CDR3 is TGTGCCACCAGCAGAGATAGGGACAGGGGGAACCACGAGCAGTACTTC. This sequence encodes CATSRDRDRGNHEQYF.

The table lists this clonotype with many counts. The chain employs TRBV20-1 and TRBJ1-6; D is perhaps TRBD1 (5 bases). The CDR3 totals 13 residues. Germline lookup yields CDR1 DFQATT and CDR2 SNEGSKA (reference sequence). Written as DNA, the CDR3 is TGCAATGCGCGACGGGACTTCGGTTCACCCCTCCACTTT. Its protein product is CNARRDFGSPLHF.

In its sample, this clonotype was seen many times. The chain joins TRBV7-2 to TRBJ2-7; 12 positions agree with TRBD2. The CDR3 length is 19 residues. Germline CDR1 SGHTA, CDR2 FQGNSA. Losses at the gene ends were 2 bases for V and 5 bases for J; bases not matched to a gene: 16. The CDR3 nucleotides are TGTGCCAGCAGCTTAATAGCGCTAGCGGGAGGGCCTTTCTCTAACGAGCAGTACTTC. This translates into CASSLIALAGGPFSNEQYF.

This clonotype was detected ten times or more. V is TRBV7-8 and J is TRBJ2-5; D gene unclear. This CDR3 comprises 15 residues. Between the trimmed V and J ends, which lost 4 bases and 2 bases, there was a span of 14 bases. Germline CDR1 is SGHVS and CDR2 is FQNEAQ. CDR3 sequence: CASSSKRFGQETQYF. CDR3 nucleotide sequence: TGTGCCAGCAGCTCCAAGCGCTTTGGTCAAGAGACCCAGTACTTC.

This clonotype occurred many times. V and J are TRBV19 and TRBJ2-7; D call uncertain. The V and J ends lost 6 bases and 0 bases respectively, with 12 bases between them. Germline loops: CDR1 LNHDA, CDR2 SQIVND (reference sequence). The CDR3 loop spans 14 amino acids. The CDR3, as DNA: TGTGCCAGTAGAGCGAGTGGCACCTCCTACGAGCAGTACTTC. As protein: CASRASGTSYEQYF. Supplemented by reference TRBV19 and TRBJ2-7, the full variable domain reads DGGITQSPKYLFRKEGQNVTLSCEQNLNHDAMYWYRQDPGQGLRLIYYSQIVNDFQKGDIAEGYSVSREKKESFPLTVTSAQKNPTAFYLCASRASGTSYEQYFGPGTRLTVT.

This rearrangement joins TRBV15 to TRBJ2-3; weak D call: TRBD2 (5 bases). The CDR3 is 14 residues long. Germline values: CDR1 LNHNV, CDR2 YYDKDF (reference sequence). Trimming stripped 11 bases from V and 3 bases from J, with 18 bases between. In DNA form, the CDR3 reads TGTGCCGCCCTCCGGGGAAGAGGGACAGATACGCAGTATTTT. The encoded protein is CAALRGRGTDTQYF.

This chain connects TRBV10-3 to TRBJ1-5; tentatively, D is TRBD1 (6 bases). In germline, CDR1 is ENHRY, CDR2 SYGVKD. Between the trimmed V and J ends, which lost 2 bases and 8 bases, there was a span of 13 bases. The CDR3 is 14 amino acids. The CDR3 bases are TGTGCCATCAGTGAGGGTAGGACAGAGGAGCCCCAGCATTTT. Amino acids: CAISEGRTEEPQHF.